The subject of this entry is one T cell receptor beta chain. Assay used: immunoSEQ multiplex PCR; TCRdb lists only in-frame clones, some missing. The sample yields more than 35,000 clones, 85% to 95% seen once. These data come from a study of T cell changes during pregnancy in multiple sclerosis. Looked up from germline, CDR1 is SGHRS and CDR2 is YFSETQ. Trimming removed 3 bases at V and 0 bases at J, with 8 bases between. CDR3 length equals 14 residues. This clonotype was obtained from a female donor with multiple sclerosis, enrolled in a pregnancy study. The chain couples TRBV5-1 to TRBJ2-3; perhaps TRBD1 as D (6 bases). The sample consisted of CD8+ T cells from peripheral blood mononuclear cells, taken in the third trimester of pregnancy. In DNA, the CDR3 is TGCGCCAGCAGCTCACAGGGAAGCACAGATACGCAGTATTTT. This sequence encodes CASSSQGSTDTQYF.